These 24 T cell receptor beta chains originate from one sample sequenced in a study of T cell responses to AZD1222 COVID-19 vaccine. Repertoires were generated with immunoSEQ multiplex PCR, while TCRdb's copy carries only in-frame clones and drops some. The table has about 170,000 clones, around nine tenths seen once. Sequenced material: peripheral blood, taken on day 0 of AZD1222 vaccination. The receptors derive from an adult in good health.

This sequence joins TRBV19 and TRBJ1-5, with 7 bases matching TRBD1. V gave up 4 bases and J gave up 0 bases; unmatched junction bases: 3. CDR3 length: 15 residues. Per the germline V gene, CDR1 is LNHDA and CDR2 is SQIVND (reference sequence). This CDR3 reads CASSTGTASNQPQHF. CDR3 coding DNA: TGTGCCAGTAGTACCGGGACAGCTAGCAATCAGCCCCAGCATTTT.

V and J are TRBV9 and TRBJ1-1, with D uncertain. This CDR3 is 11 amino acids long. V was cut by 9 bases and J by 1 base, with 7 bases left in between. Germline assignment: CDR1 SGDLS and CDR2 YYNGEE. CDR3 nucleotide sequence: TGTGCCACCCACTCGAACACTGAAGCTTTCTTT. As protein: CATHSNTEAFF. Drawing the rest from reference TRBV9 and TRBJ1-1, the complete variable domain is DSGVTQTPKHLITATGQRVTLRCSPRSGDLSVYWYQQSLDQGLQFLIQYYNGEERAKGNILERFSAQQFPDLHSELNLSSLELGDSALYFCATHSNTEAFFGQGTRLTVV.

The chain's CDR3 is CASSLTTGRTNYGYTF. In DNA form, the CDR3 reads TGCGCCAGCAGCCTAACCACGGGACGAACCAACTATGGCTACACCTTC. The rearrangement links TRBV5-1 to TRBJ1-2; the D gene is possibly TRBD1 (5 bases). V was clipped by 4 bases and J by 2 bases, with 18 bases between them. There are 16 residues in the CDR3. CDR1 is SGHRS, CDR2 YFSETQ, per germline.

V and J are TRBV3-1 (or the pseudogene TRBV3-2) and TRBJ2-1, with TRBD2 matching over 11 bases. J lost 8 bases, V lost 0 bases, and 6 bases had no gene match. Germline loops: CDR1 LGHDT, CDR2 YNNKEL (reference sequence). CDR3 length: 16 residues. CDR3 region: CASSQERLAGRDEQFF. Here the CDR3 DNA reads TGTGCCAGCAGCCAAGAGAGACTAGCGGGAAGGGATGAGCAGTTCTTC.

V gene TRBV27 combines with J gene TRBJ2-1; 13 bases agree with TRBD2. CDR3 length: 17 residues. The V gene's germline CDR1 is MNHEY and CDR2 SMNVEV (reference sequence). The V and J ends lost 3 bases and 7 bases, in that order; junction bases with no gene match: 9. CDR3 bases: TGTGCCAGCAGTTTTCGACTAGCGGGAGGATCGGGGAATGAGCAGTTCTTC. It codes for CASSFRLAGGSGNEQFF.

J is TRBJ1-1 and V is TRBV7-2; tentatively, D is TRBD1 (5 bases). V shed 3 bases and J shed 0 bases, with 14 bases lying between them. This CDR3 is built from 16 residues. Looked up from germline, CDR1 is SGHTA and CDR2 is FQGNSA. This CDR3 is CASSFQGTSVNTEAFF. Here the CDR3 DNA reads TGTGCCAGCAGCTTTCAGGGTACCTCAGTGAACACTGAAGCTTTCTTT.

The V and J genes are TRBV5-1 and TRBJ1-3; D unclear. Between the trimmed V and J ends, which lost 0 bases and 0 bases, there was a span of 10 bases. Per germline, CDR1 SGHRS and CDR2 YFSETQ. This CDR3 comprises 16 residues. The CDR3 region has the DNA TGCGCCAGCAGCTTGGAGGGTTCCTCCTCTGGAAACACCATATATTTT. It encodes CASSLEGSSSGNTIYF.

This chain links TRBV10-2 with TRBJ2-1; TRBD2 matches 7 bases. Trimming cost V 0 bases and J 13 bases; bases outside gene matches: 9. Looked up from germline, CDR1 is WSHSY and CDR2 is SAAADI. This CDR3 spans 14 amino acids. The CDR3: CASSESASGRRQFF. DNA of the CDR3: TGCGCCAGCAGTGAGTCCGCTAGCGGCAGGCGCCAGTTCTTC.

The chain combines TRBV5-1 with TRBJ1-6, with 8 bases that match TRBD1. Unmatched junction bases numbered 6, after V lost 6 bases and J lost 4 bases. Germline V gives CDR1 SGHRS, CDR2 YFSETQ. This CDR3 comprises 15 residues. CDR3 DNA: TGCGCCAGCAACGACAGGGGTTCGTATAATTCACCCCTCCACTTT. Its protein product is CASNDRGSYNSPLHF.

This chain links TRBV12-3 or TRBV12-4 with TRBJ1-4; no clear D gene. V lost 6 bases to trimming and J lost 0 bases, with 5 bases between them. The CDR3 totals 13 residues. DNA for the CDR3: TGTGCCAGCAGAGACGCAACTAATGAAAAACTGTTTTTT. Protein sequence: CASRDATNEKLFF.

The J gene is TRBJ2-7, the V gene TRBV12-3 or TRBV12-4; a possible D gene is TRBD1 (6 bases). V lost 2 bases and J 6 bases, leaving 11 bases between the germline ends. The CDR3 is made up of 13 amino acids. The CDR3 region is CASSLKGVGEQYF. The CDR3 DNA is TGTGCCAGCAGTTTAAAGGGGGTCGGCGAGCAGTACTTC.

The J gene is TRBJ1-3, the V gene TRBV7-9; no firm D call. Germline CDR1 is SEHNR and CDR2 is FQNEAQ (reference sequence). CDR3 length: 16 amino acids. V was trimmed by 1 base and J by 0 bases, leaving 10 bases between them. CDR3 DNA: TGTGCCAGCAGCTTAGATGGTGGGTTCTCTGGAAACACCATATATTTT. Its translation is CASSLDGGFSGNTIYF.

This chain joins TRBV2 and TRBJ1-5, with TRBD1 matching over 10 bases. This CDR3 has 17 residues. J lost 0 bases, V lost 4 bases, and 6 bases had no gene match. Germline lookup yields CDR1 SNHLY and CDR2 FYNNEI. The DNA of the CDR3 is TGTGCCAGCAGTGGAGGGACAGGGGTAGGTAGCAATCAGCCCCAGCATTTT. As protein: CASSGGTGVGSNQPQHF.

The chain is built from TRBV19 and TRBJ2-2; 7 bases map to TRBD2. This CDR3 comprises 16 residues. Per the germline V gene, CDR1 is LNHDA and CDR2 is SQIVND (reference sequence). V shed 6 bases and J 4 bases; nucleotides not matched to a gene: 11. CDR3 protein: CASRATGGRTTGELFF. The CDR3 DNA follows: TGTGCCAGTAGGGCAACGGGAGGAAGAACCACCGGGGAGCTGTTTTTT. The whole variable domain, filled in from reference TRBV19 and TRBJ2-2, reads DGGITQSPKYLFRKEGQNVTLSCEQNLNHDAMYWYRQDPGQGLRLIYYSQIVNDFQKGDIAEGYSVSREKKESFPLTVTSAQKNPTAFYLCASRATGGRTTGELFFGEGSRLTVL.

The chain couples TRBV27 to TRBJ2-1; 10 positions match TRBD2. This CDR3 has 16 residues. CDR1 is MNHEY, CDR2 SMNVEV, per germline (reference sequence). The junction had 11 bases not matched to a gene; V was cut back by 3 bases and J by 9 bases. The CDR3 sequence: CASSFILAGSSGEQFF. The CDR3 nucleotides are TGTGCCAGCAGTTTCATACTAGCGGGGAGTTCAGGTGAGCAGTTCTTC.

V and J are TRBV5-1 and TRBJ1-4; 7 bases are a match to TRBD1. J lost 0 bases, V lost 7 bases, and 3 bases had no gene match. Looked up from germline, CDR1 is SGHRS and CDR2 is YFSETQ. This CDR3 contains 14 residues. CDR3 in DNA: TGCGCCAGCTCCGGGACAGCAACTAATGAAAAACTGTTTTTT. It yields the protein CASSGTATNEKLFF. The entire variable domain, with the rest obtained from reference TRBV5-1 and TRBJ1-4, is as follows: KAGVTQTPRYLIKTRGQQVTLSCSPISGHRSVSWYQQTPGQGLQFLFEYFSETQRNKGNFPGRFSGRQFSNSRSEMNVSTLELGDSALYLCASSGTATNEKLFFGSGTQLSVL.

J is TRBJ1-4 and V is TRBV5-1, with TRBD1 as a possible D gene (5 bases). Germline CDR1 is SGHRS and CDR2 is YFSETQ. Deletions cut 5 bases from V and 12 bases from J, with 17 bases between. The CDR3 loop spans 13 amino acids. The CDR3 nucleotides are TGCGCCAGCAGTCTTGATGGGGGATGGGAACTGTTTTTT. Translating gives CASSLDGGWELFF.

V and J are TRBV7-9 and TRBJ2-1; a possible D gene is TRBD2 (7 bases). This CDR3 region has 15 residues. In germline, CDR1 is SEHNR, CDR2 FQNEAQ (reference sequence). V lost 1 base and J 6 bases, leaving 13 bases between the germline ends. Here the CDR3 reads CASSLEGEGVNEQFF. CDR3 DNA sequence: TGTGCCAGCAGCTTAGAGGGGGAGGGTGTCAATGAGCAGTTCTTC. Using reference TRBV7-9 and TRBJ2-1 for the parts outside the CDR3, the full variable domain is DTGVSQNPRHKITKRGQNVTFRCDPISEHNRLYWYRQTLGQGPEFLTYFQNEAQLEKSRLLSDRFSAERPKGSFSTLEIQRTEQGDSAMYLCASSLEGEGVNEQFFGPGTRLTVL.

CDR3 residues: CASSLDKATQYF. CDR3 nucleotide sequence: TGCGCCAGCAGCTTGGATAAGGCGACCCAGTACTTC. The J gene is TRBJ2-5, the V gene TRBV5-1; D is unresolved. Deletions cut 0 bases from V and 7 bases from J, with 7 bases between. Germline loops: CDR1 SGHRS, CDR2 YFSETQ. The CDR3 is 12 amino acids. The variable domain in full, completed from reference TRBV5-1 and TRBJ2-5, reads KAGVTQTPRYLIKTRGQQVTLSCSPISGHRSVSWYQQTPGQGLQFLFEYFSETQRNKGNFPGRFSGRQFSNSRSEMNVSTLELGDSALYLCASSLDKATQYFGPGTRLLVL.

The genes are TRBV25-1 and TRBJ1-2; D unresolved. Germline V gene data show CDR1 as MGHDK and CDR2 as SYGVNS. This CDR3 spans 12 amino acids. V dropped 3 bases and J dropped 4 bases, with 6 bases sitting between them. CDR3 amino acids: CASSDTFYGYTF. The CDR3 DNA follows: TGTGCCAGCAGTGATACTTTCTATGGCTACACCTTC.

CDR3 nucleotide sequence: TGTGCCAGCAGCCCCAAGATGTTTGGGGGGGCCGGAGGTGAGCAGTTCTTC. Encoded protein: CASSPKMFGGAGGEQFF. This rearrangement joins TRBV7-8 to TRBJ2-1; D perhaps matches TRBD2 (7 bases). The CDR3 loop spans 17 amino acids. V was cut by 5 bases and J by 9 bases, with 26 bases left in between. CDR1 is SGHVS, CDR2 FQNEAQ, per germline.

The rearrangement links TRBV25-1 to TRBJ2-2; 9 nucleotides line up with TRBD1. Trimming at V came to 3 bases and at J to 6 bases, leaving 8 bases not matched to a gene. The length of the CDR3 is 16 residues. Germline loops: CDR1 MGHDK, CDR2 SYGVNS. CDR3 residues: CASSDSGTGFSGELFF. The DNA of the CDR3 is TGTGCCAGCAGTGACTCCGGGACAGGGTTTTCCGGGGAGCTGTTTTTT. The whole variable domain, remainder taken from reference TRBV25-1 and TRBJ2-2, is EADIYQTPRYLVIGTGKKITLECSQTMGHDKMYWYQQDPGMELHLIHYSYGVNSTEKGDLSSESTVSRIRTEHFPLTLESARPSHTSQYLCASSDSGTGFSGELFFGEGSRLTVL.

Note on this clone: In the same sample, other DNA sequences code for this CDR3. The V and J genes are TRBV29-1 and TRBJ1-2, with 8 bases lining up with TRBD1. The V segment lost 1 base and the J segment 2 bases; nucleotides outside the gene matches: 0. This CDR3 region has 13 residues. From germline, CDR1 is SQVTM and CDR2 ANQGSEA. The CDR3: CSVEGQGNYGYTF. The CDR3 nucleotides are TGCAGCGTTGAAGGACAGGGGAACTATGGCTACACCTTC.

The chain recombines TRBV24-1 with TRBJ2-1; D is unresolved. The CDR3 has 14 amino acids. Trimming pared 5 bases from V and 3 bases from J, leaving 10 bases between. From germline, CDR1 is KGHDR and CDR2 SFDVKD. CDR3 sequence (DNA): TGTGCCACCAGTGTGGGCAGGTTCTACAATGAGCAGTTCTTC. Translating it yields CATSVGRFYNEQFF.